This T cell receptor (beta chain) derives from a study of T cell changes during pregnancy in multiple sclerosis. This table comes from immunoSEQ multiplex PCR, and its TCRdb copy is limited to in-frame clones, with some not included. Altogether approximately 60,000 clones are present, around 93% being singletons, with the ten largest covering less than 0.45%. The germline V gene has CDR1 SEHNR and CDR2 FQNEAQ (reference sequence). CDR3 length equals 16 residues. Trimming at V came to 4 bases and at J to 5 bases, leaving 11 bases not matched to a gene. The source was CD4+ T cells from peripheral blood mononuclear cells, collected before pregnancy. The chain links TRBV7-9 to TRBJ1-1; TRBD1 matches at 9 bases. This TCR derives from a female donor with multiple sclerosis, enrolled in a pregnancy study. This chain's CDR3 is CASSSGQGGLWTEAFF. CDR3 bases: TGTGCCAGCAGCTCGGGACAGGGAGGTTTATGGACTGAAGCTTTCTTT.